Following are 9 T cell receptor beta chains from one sample sequenced in a study of blood T cells in healthy people across ages (dated by TCRdb to the mid-2010s). The library was generated by 5' RACE. Sequenced on an Illumina HiSeq 2500. The second PCR ran for about 7 to 11 cycles and used a J-beta primer mix along with a sample-barcoded 5' primer. TCRdb reprocessed the public reads (quality trimming at Q25 with fastp, clone calling with MiXCR) and kept in-frame beta chains. Every entry covers one CDR3 protein and lists the most common genes and DNA from its rows. For this sample the table gives around 1.5 million distinct CDR3 sequences, of which approximately 32% were detected only once. About 10% of the sample rests with the top ten. The sample taken for sequencing was blood. Receptors were obtained from a woman aged 30 to 39 in good health.

The chain recombines TRBV20-1 with TRBJ2-2; D may be TRBD2 (7 bases). Germline values: CDR1 DFQATT, CDR2 SNEGSKA (reference sequence). The CDR3 covers 15 residues. The V and J ends lost 5 bases and 2 bases respectively, with 15 bases between them. Here the CDR3 DNA reads TGCAGTGCTGGAGGGGGGGCAGGCAACACCGGGGAGCTGTTTTTT. Protein: CSAGGGAGNTGELFF.

Here the CDR3 reads CASSLSPTLAKNIQYF. The CDR3 DNA follows: TGTGCCAGCAGCTTGTCCCCTACGCTAGCCAAAAACATTCAGTACTTC. This chain uses TRBV5-8 with TRBJ2-4; D is ambiguous. The germline CDR1 and CDR2 sequences are SGHTS and YDEGEE. This CDR3 comprises 16 residues. Trimming pared 1 base from V and 0 bases from J, leaving 11 bases between.

The chain is built from TRBV7-3 and TRBJ2-5, with 8 bases identical to TRBD2. CDR1 is SGHTA, CDR2 FQGTGA, per germline. With V trimmed by 10 bases and J by 1 base, 11 bases remained unmatched. CDR3 length: 15 residues. This chain's CDR3 is CATPGGGRPQETQYF. In DNA, the CDR3 is TGTGCCACCCCGGGAGGGGGTCGGCCCCAAGAGACCCAGTACTTC.

The chain has TRBV15 and TRBJ2-3; D not resolved. Germline loops: CDR1 LNHNV, CDR2 YYDKDF (reference sequence). V was trimmed by 1 base and J by 2 bases, leaving 16 bases between them. The CDR3 loop spans 17 amino acids. CDR3 DNA sequence: TGTGCCACCAGCAGAGTCGACTTTGGCCTTTTCACAGATACGCAGTATTTT. Translating gives CATSRVDFGLFTDTQYF.

The table lists this clonotype with many counts. This chain connects TRBV7-9 to TRBJ2-1; 8 bases line up with TRBD2. The CDR3 consists of 15 residues. The trim removed 3 bases at V and 1 base at J, leaving 2 bases unmatched. The germline V gene has CDR1 SEHNR and CDR2 FQNEAQ (reference sequence). DNA of the CDR3: TGTGCCAGCAGCTTCACTAGCGGTTCCTACAATGAGCAGTTCTTC. Amino acid sequence: CASSFTSGSYNEQFF.

This clonotype has more than one count but fewer than ten. The chain links TRBV6-1 to TRBJ2-5; D could derive from TRBD1 or TRBD2 (5 bases each). Germline assignment: CDR1 MNHNS and CDR2 SASEGT. The CDR3 is 12 amino acids. The ends were cut back, 10 bases at V and 5 bases at J, with 14 bases in the middle. The CDR3 protein is CATLEGWETQYF. For the CDR3, the DNA is TGTGCCACCCTTGAGGGGTGGGAGACCCAGTACTTC.

Turning to this clonotype: The junction does not match germline at one end; this may be a read error. The rearrangement joins TRBV9 to TRBJ2-2; D is perhaps TRBD2 (7 bases). This CDR3 is built from 13 residues. The germline V gene encodes CDR1 SGDLS and CDR2 YYNGEE. The CDR3 is CASSVFEGGGLFF. The CDR3 DNA is TGTGCCAGCAGCGTTTTTGAGGGAGGGGGGCTGTTTTTT.

This clonotype came up many times. The chain links TRBV13 to TRBJ2-7, with TRBD1 identical over 8 bases. From germline, CDR1 is PRHDT and CDR2 FYEKMQ (reference sequence). The length of the CDR3 is 16 residues. J was trimmed by 1 base and V by 2 bases; bases with no gene match: 7. CDR3: CASSLTGGRFSYEQYF. In DNA, the CDR3 is TGTGCCAGCAGCTTAACAGGGGGAAGGTTTTCCTACGAGCAGTACTTC.

The rearrangement uses TRBV5-1 and TRBJ2-1; tentative D call: TRBD2 (5 bases). The CDR3 contains 14 residues. The germline CDR1 and CDR2 sequences are SGHRS and YFSETQ. V lost 4 bases to trimming and J lost 10 bases, with 18 bases between them. Written as DNA, the CDR3 is TGCGCCAGCAGCCGATACACCGAAAGCGGCGAGCAGTTCTTC. Its translation is CASSRYTESGEQFF.